The source of this TCR beta chain is a study of OX40 agonist ivuxolimab in advanced cancers. About the study: Partial response was recorded in three patients: one hepatocellular carcinoma and two cutaneous melanoma cases.

For this clone: What it binds is not known.

Produced via immunoSEQ multiplex PCR; TCRdb's table is partial and in-frame only. Here the sample spans approximately 78,000 clones, 88% being singletons. Overall study results and limits: Fewer expanded clones were found on average in CD4+ than in CD8+ T cells.

The starting material was CD4+ or CD8+ T cells sorted from blood, obtained in a trial of the OX40 agonist ivuxolimab. The origin of this receptor is an adult with an advanced solid tumor such as melanoma, head and neck, liver or kidney cancer.

CDR3 in DNA: TGCGCCAGCGCTCCGACTAGCGGGGGACTAGAGACCCAGTACTTC. Translating it yields CASAPTSGGLETQYF. The V call is TRBV5-1, the J call TRBJ2-5; 12 bases agree with TRBD2. V lost 7 bases to trimming and J lost 4 bases; unmatched junction nucleotides: 8. Germline V gene data show CDR1 as SGHRS and CDR2 as YFSETQ. CDR3 length: 15 amino acids. The whole variable domain, filled in from reference TRBV5-1 and TRBJ2-5, reads KAGVTQTPRYLIKTRGQQVTLSCSPISGHRSVSWYQQTPGQGLQFLFEYFSETQRNKGNFPGRFSGRQFSNSRSEMNVSTLELGDSALYLCASAPTSGGLETQYFGPGTRLLVL.